The sequence of this T cell receptor beta chain was determined in a study of cytomegalovirus exposure and HLA in healthy donors. The protocol was immunoSEQ multiplex PCR, while the TCRdb copy is restricted to in-frame clones and leaves out a portion. The sample has some 77,000 clones; about 94% are singletons. The V and J ends lost 0 bases and 7 bases respectively, with 7 bases between them. Germline CDR1 and CDR2: MGHRA and YSYEKL. The CDR3 sequence is 13 residues long. J is TRBJ1-5 and V is TRBV4-1; D gene unclear. The source material was PBMCs. This receptor was identified in a man younger than 30 in good health and CMV-seropositive. The CDR3 sequence is CASSQEGWQPQHF. The CDR3 DNA sequence: TGCGCCAGCAGCCAAGAGGGCTGGCAGCCCCAGCATTTT.